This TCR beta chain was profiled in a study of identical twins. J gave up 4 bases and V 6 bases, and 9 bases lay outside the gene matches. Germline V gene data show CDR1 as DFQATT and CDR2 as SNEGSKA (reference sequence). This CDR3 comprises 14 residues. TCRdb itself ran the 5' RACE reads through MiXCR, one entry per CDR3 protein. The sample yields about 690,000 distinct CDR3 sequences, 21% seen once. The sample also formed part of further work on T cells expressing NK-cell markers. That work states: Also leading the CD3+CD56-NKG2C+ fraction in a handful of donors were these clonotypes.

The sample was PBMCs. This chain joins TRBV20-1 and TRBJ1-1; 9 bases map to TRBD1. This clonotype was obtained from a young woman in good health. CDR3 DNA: TGCAGTGCCAGTGGGGACAGGGTGGCCACTGAAGCTTTCTTT. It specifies CSASGDRVATEAFF.